These T cell receptor beta chains were read from a single sample in a study of blood T cell repertoires in COVID-19. The assay was immunoSEQ multiplex PCR, and TCRdb's table has in-frame clones only and misses some. The sample lists some 93,000 clones, 86% seen once, with about a tenth in the top ten. The source material was peripheral blood. Source of these receptors: a man over 45 with acute or convalescent COVID-19. Both conserved end residues are part of each CDR3. The D gene is left open where the match is weak. A clone size is listed for some rows: how often the clone was seen (once, few, many), or a class if it is expanded.

CDR3 protein: CASSHVLAGAEQYF
CDR3 DNA: TGTGCCAGCAGCCACGTCCTAGCGGGAGCCGAGCAGTACTTC
clone size: once
V gene: TRBV3-1/TRBV3-2
J gene: TRBJ2-7
D gene: TRBD2

CDR3 protein: CATSRGALNTGELFF
CDR3 DNA: TGTGCCACCAGCAGAGGGGCCTTGAACACCGGGGAGCTGTTTTTT
clone size: -
V gene: TRBV15
J gene: TRBJ2-2
D gene: -

CDR3 protein: CASRGQGGQPQHF
CDR3 DNA: TGTGCCAGCAGGGGACAGGGAGGACAGCCCCAGCATTTT
clone size: -
V gene: TRBV12-3/TRBV12-4
J gene: TRBJ1-5
D gene: TRBD1

CDR3 protein: CASSESMGLLGAEAFF
CDR3 DNA: TGCGCCAGCAGTGAGTCGATGGGACTTCTGGGGGCTGAAGCTTTCTTT
clone size: once
V gene: TRBV10-2
J gene: TRBJ1-1
D gene: -

CDR3 protein: CASSESGSRSSYNSPLHF
CDR3 DNA: TGTGCCAGCAGTGAATCAGGTTCCAGAAGCTCCTATAATTCACCCCTCCACTTT
clone size: -
V gene: TRBV2
J gene: TRBJ1-6
D gene: -

CDR3 protein: CASSGGSGTQYF
CDR3 DNA: TGTGCCAGCAGCGGCGGGTCGGGGACCCAGTACTTC
clone size: once
V gene: TRBV9
J gene: TRBJ2-5
D gene: -

CDR3 protein: CASTLGGQPQHF
CDR3 DNA: TGTGCCAGTACTCTCGGGGGTCAGCCCCAGCATTTT
clone size: -
V gene: TRBV19
J gene: TRBJ1-5
D gene: -

CDR3 protein: CASSSSGLAIRTSGRIADTQYF
CDR3 DNA: TGTGCCAGCAGCTCCAGTGGTCTCGCGATCCGGACTAGCGGGAGGATCGCAGATACGCAGTATTTT
clone size: -
V gene: TRBV7-3
J gene: TRBJ2-3
D gene: TRBD2

CDR3 protein: CARGRSNEQYF
CDR3 DNA: TGTGCTCGCGGGAGGTCCAACGAGCAGTACTTC
clone size: once
V gene: TRBV2
J gene: TRBJ2-7
D gene: TRBD2

CDR3 protein: CASSQDTTSAPQETQYF
CDR3 DNA: TGCGCCAGCAGCCAAGATACAACTAGCGCACCTCAAGAGACCCAGTACTTC
clone size: -
V gene: TRBV4-1
J gene: TRBJ2-5
D gene: TRBD2

CDR3 protein: CASSSRLFSGNTIYF
CDR3 DNA: TGTGCCAGCAGTTCTCGTCTCTTCTCTGGAAACACCATATATTTT
clone size: -
V gene: TRBV7-8
J gene: TRBJ1-3
D gene: -

CDR3 protein: CASSPGGSEEQYF
CDR3 DNA: TGTGCCAGCTCCCCCGGGGGGTCGGAGGAGCAGTACTTC
clone size: -
V gene: TRBV18
J gene: TRBJ2-7
D gene: TRBD2

CDR3 protein: CASSYRRDSYGYTF
CDR3 DNA: TGTGCCAGCAGTTACCGCCGGGACAGCTATGGCTACACCTTC
clone size: -
V gene: TRBV6-5
J gene: TRBJ1-2
D gene: TRBD1

CDR3 protein: CASSGTGVGYTF
CDR3 DNA: TGTGCCAGCAGCGGGACAGGGGTTGGCTACACCTTC
clone size: -
V gene: TRBV6-5
J gene: TRBJ1-2
D gene: TRBD1

CDR3 protein: CASSYPRQGPNTGELFF
CDR3 DNA: TGTGCCAGCAGTTACCCTCGACAGGGCCCCAACACCGGGGAGCTGTTTTTT
clone size: -
V gene: TRBV11-3
J gene: TRBJ2-2
D gene: TRBD1

CDR3 protein: CASSPLSEGKTEAFF
CDR3 DNA: TGTGCCAGCAGTCCCCTGAGTGAGGGAAAAACTGAAGCTTTCTTT
clone size: -
V gene: TRBV6-5
J gene: TRBJ1-1
D gene: -

CDR3 protein: CASSPVVVGNEKLFF
CDR3 DNA: TGTGCCAGCAGTCCAGTCGTCGTTGGTAATGAAAAACTGTTTTTT
clone size: -
V gene: TRBV27
J gene: TRBJ1-4
D gene: -

CDR3 protein: CASSQGLAGGINEQFF
CDR3 DNA: TGTGCCAGCAGCCAGGGACTAGCGGGAGGGATTAATGAGCAGTTCTTC
clone size: -
V gene: TRBV7-2
J gene: TRBJ2-1
D gene: TRBD2

CDR3 protein: CASSDRRFDGYTF
CDR3 DNA: TGTGCCAGTAGTGACAGGCGGTTCGATGGCTACACCTTC
clone size: few
V gene: TRBV19
J gene: TRBJ1-2
D gene: -

CDR3 protein: CASSPDRANQPQHF
CDR3 DNA: TGTGCCAGCAGTCCGGACAGGGCCAATCAGCCCCAGCATTTT
clone size: -
V gene: TRBV6-5
J gene: TRBJ1-5
D gene: TRBD1

CDR3 protein: CASSLQGQVNTEAFF
CDR3 DNA: TGTGCCAGCAGCTTGCAAGGACAAGTGAACACTGAAGCTTTCTTT
clone size: -
V gene: TRBV5-6
J gene: TRBJ1-1
D gene: -

CDR3 protein: CASSQDQGLAGLKTQYF
CDR3 DNA: TGTGCCAGCAGCCAAGATCAAGGACTAGCGGGACTCAAGACCCAGTACTTC
clone size: -
V gene: TRBV14
J gene: TRBJ2-5
D gene: TRBD2

CDR3 protein: CASTPLMDTSNQPQHF
CDR3 DNA: TGTGCCAGTACCCCGTTGATGGACACTAGCAATCAGCCCCAGCATTTT
clone size: -
V gene: TRBV19
J gene: TRBJ1-5
D gene: -

CDR3 protein: CASSPSESGAYEQFF
CDR3 DNA: TGTGCCAGCTCACCGTCAGAATCAGGGGCCTATGAGCAGTTCTTC
clone size: -
V gene: TRBV18
J gene: TRBJ2-1
D gene: -

CDR3 protein: CASAAHRDEKLFF
CDR3 DNA: TGTGCCAGCGCGGCCCACAGGGATGAAAAACTGTTTTTT
clone size: -
V gene: TRBV18
J gene: TRBJ1-4
D gene: -

CDR3 protein: CASSEGTGGFYGYTF
CDR3 DNA: TGTGCCAGCAGTGAGGGGACAGGGGGCTTCTATGGCTACACCTTC
clone size: few
V gene: TRBV6-1
J gene: TRBJ1-2
D gene: TRBD1

CDR3 protein: CASSQGRNEQFF
CDR3 DNA: TGTGCCAGTAGTCAGGGTCGCAATGAGCAGTTCTTC
clone size: -
V gene: TRBV19
J gene: TRBJ2-1
D gene: -

CDR3 protein: CASSIRPQGSYNEQFF
CDR3 DNA: TGTGCCAGTAGTATTCGACCTCAGGGCTCCTACAATGAGCAGTTCTTC
clone size: -
V gene: TRBV19
J gene: TRBJ2-1
D gene: -

CDR3 protein: CASSLKRPGGTNTEAFF
CDR3 DNA: TGTGCCAGCAGCTTAAAAAGGCCGGGAGGGACCAACACTGAAGCTTTCTTT
clone size: -
V gene: TRBV11-2
J gene: TRBJ1-1
D gene: -

CDR3 protein: CASNYGMGTEAFF
CDR3 DNA: TGTGCCAGCAATTACGGGATGGGGACTGAAGCTTTCTTT
clone size: -
V gene: TRBV2
J gene: TRBJ1-1
D gene: -

CDR3 protein: CASSQRGYGYTF
CDR3 DNA: TGTGCCAGCAGCCAAAGAGGGTATGGCTACACCTTC
clone size: -
V gene: TRBV3-1/TRBV3-2
J gene: TRBJ1-2
D gene: -

CDR3 protein: CASSLTSGENTGELFF
CDR3 DNA: TGTGCCAGCAGCTTAACTAGCGGGGAAAACACCGGGGAGCTGTTTTTT
clone size: once
V gene: TRBV13
J gene: TRBJ2-2
D gene: TRBD2

CDR3 protein: CASSLLDTGSYEQYF
CDR3 DNA: TGTGCCAGCAGCTTGCTGGATACAGGCTCCTACGAGCAGTACTTC
clone size: -
V gene: TRBV5-5
J gene: TRBJ2-7
D gene: -

CDR3 protein: CASSLGQGGEKLFF
CDR3 DNA: TGCGCCAGCAGCTTAGGCCAGGGCGGAGAAAAACTGTTTTTT
clone size: -
V gene: TRBV5-1
J gene: TRBJ1-4
D gene: -

CDR3 protein: CASSFASGIEQFF
CDR3 DNA: TGTGCCAGCAGTTTCGCTAGCGGGATTGAGCAGTTCTTC
clone size: -
V gene: TRBV27
J gene: TRBJ2-1
D gene: TRBD2

CDR3 protein: CASRAPTGIYEQYF
CDR3 DNA: TGTGCCAGTAGAGCCCCCACAGGGATCTACGAGCAGTACTTC
clone size: once
V gene: TRBV19
J gene: TRBJ2-7
D gene: -

CDR3 protein: CSASAGVEQYF
CDR3 DNA: TGCAGTGCTAGTGCGGGAGTGGAGCAGTACTTC
clone size: once
V gene: TRBV20-1
J gene: TRBJ2-7
D gene: TRBD2

CDR3 protein: CASSTPGNTEAFF
CDR3 DNA: TGCGCCAGCAGTACCCCGGGTAACACTGAAGCTTTCTTT
clone size: -
V gene: TRBV5-1
J gene: TRBJ1-1
D gene: -

CDR3 protein: CASSDRVAGTEAFF
CDR3 DNA: TGTGCCAGCAGCGACAGGGTTGCGGGCACTGAAGCTTTCTTT
clone size: -
V gene: TRBV2
J gene: TRBJ1-1
D gene: TRBD1

CDR3 protein: CASSGSRDREVGSGLNEQFF
CDR3 DNA: TGTGCCAGCAGCGGAAGCCGGGACAGGGAAGTCGGGAGCGGGCTAAATGAGCAGTTCTTC
clone size: few
V gene: TRBV13
J gene: TRBJ2-1
D gene: TRBD1

CDR3 protein: CATSDFFWGFGLYEQYF
CDR3 DNA: TGTGCCACCAGTGATTTTTTTTGGGGCTTTGGCCTCTACGAGCAGTACTTC
clone size: -
V gene: TRBV24-1
J gene: TRBJ2-7
D gene: -